This TCR beta chain was recorded in a study of glioma-infiltrating T cells after dendritic cell vaccination. Study-level information: Patients had newly diagnosed or recurrent glioblastoma and received dendritic cell vaccines.

The sample holds one count of this clone. Its antigen is still unknown. Germline V gene data show CDR1 as SEHNR and CDR2 as FQNEAQ (reference sequence). The CDR3 length is 13 residues. Trimming cost V 5 bases and J 6 bases, with 14 bases left between them. Study-wide findings and caveats: Only a small number of patients had complete blood and tumor samples.

The PCR used 60 V beta and 13 J beta primers. The repertoire was sequenced with immunoSEQ multiplex PCR; TCRdb's copy has only in-frame clones and lacks some. The table lists roughly 100,000 clones, 80% to 90% of them singletons. The sample was blood, taken before dendritic cell vaccination. The clonotype originates from a human donor with glioblastoma. The genes are TRBV7-9 and TRBJ2-7, with D possibly being TRBD1 (5 bases). The CDR3 nucleotides are TGTGCCAGCAGCCTAAAGGTGCAGGGCGAGCAGTACTTC. It encodes CASSLKVQGEQYF.